One sample yielded the 14 T cell receptor beta chains listed below, sequenced in a study of blood T cell repertoires in COVID-19. Only in-frame clones appear in the TCRdb table, and some are missing; sequencing was by immunoSEQ multiplex PCR. Of about 260,000 clones in the sample, 86% were seen once. Input material: peripheral blood. The source of these receptors is a man aged 40-49 years who had recovered from COVID-19.

The chain joins TRBV4-1 to TRBJ2-7, with TRBD2 identical over 8 bases. Germline CDR1 and CDR2: MGHRA and YSYEKL. V was clipped by 1 base and J by 0 bases; unmatched bases: 2. This CDR3 is built from 15 residues. Here the CDR3 reads CASSQGSGISYEQYF. The CDR3 DNA sequence: TGCGCCAGCAGCCAAGGTAGCGGGATCTCCTACGAGCAGTACTTC.

V and J are TRBV5-4 and TRBJ2-3, with TRBD2 matching over 11 bases. V lost 5 bases, J lost 6 bases, and 8 bases stayed unmatched. Germline-derived CDR1 and CDR2 are SGHNT and YYREEE (reference sequence). The CDR3 covers 15 residues. This CDR3 is CASRPTSGSMDTQYF. CDR3 coding DNA: TGTGCCAGCAGACCAACTAGCGGGAGTATGGATACGCAGTATTTT. The full variable domain, its missing parts supplied by reference TRBV5-4 and TRBJ2-3, is ETGVTQSPTHLIKTRGQQVTLRCSSQSGHNTVSWYQQALGQGPQFIFQYYREEENGRGNFPPRFSGLQFPNYSSELNVNALELDDSALYLCASRPTSGSMDTQYFGPGTRLTVL.

In DNA, the CDR3 is TGTGCCATCAGTGTCCCTCCCTCGGGGGGGGCCCCCACTTTAGGAGATACGCAGTATTTT. It specifies CAISVPPSGGAPTLGDTQYF. The rearrangement joins TRBV10-3 to TRBJ2-3; 8 positions agree with TRBD2. Germline CDR1 ENHRY, CDR2 SYGVKD. With 4 bases clipped from V and 5 bases from J, the junction kept 23 bases outside the gene matches. This CDR3 contains 20 residues.

The chain combines TRBV19 with TRBJ1-1; 7 nucleotides line up with TRBD1. CDR3 size: 16 residues. The V gene's germline CDR1 is LNHDA and CDR2 SQIVND (reference sequence). Germline trimming cut 4 bases from V and 1 base from J; bases unmatched to any gene: 9. The CDR3 region is CASSKSEGATNTEAFF. The CDR3 DNA is TGTGCCAGTAGTAAGTCAGAGGGGGCAACGAACACTGAAGCTTTCTTT.

The V and J genes are TRBV6-5 and TRBJ1-1; 8 bases are a match to TRBD1. Per the germline V gene, CDR1 is MNHEY and CDR2 is SVGAGI. Trimming removed 6 bases from V and 7 bases from J; junction bases left unmatched: 13. CDR3 length: 15 amino acids. For the CDR3, the DNA is TGTGCCAGCAGCTTAACCGGACAGGGTAGTGGTGAAGCTTTCTTT. Its protein is CASSLTGQGSGEAFF.

V and J are TRBV9 and TRBJ1-2, with a possible D match to TRBD1 (6 bases). Per the germline V gene, CDR1 is SGDLS and CDR2 is YYNGEE. Trimming left V 4 bases short and J 0 bases short, with 10 bases between. The length of the CDR3 is 14 residues. The DNA of the CDR3 is TGTGCCAGCAGCAACAGGGACCCTAACTATGGCTACACCTTC. Protein sequence: CASSNRDPNYGYTF.

For the CDR3, the DNA is TGCAGCGTTGAAGGCCGACAGGGGGCGGACACTGAAGCTTTCTTT. Translating it yields CSVEGRQGADTEAFF. The V and J genes are TRBV29-1 and TRBJ1-1, with 10 positions matching TRBD1. The CDR3 is 15 residues long. CDR1 is SQVTM and CDR2 is ANQGSEA in the germline V gene. Unmatched junction bases numbered 5, after V lost 1 base and J lost 3 bases. The entire variable domain, with the rest obtained from reference TRBV29-1 and TRBJ1-1, is as follows: SAVISQKPSRDICQRGTSLTIQCQVDSQVTMMFWYRQQPGQSLTLIATANQGSEATYESGFVIDKFPISRPNLTFSTLTVSNMSPEDSSIYLCSVEGRQGADTEAFFGQGTRLTVV.

The V and J genes are TRBV6-2 or TRBV6-3 and TRBJ2-2; 9 bases line up with TRBD2. CDR1 is MNHEY and CDR2 is SVGEGT in the germline V gene. V was clipped by 2 bases and J by 4 bases; unmatched bases: 14. This CDR3 comprises 19 residues. CDR3 sequence (DNA): TGTGCCAGCAGTTACCCCAGTGACGGCGGGGGGGCAGGCACCGGGGAGCTGTTTTTT. Its translation: CASSYPSDGGGAGTGELFF.

V and J are TRBV9 and TRBJ2-3; 7 nucleotides align to TRBD1. The CDR3 runs to 17 residues. Looked up from germline, CDR1 is SGDLS and CDR2 is YYNGEE. V lost 3 bases to trimming and J lost 0 bases; unmatched junction nucleotides: 10. The CDR3 DNA reads as TGTGCCAGCAGCGCCAACAGGGGCTCGCTAAGCACAGATACGCAGTATTTT. Protein product: CASSANRGSLSTDTQYF.

This chain connects TRBV6-6 to TRBJ1-1; D gene unclear. With 6 bases removed from V and 4 bases from J, the gap between germline ends came to 12 bases. Germline CDR1 reads MNHNY; CDR2 reads SVGAGI (reference sequence). This CDR3 has 13 residues. The CDR3 loop reads CASSSRGGTEAFF. The CDR3 region has the DNA TGTGCCAGCAGCTCCCGGGGTGGCACTGAAGCTTTCTTT.

The chain joins TRBV10-3 to TRBJ2-2; a possible D gene is TRBD2 (6 bases). Germline V CDR1 and CDR2: ENHRY, SYGVKD. V lost 8 bases and J 3 bases, leaving 19 bases between the germline ends. The CDR3 is 16 residues long. In DNA, the CDR3 is TGTGCCATCCAGGGAGATGGAGGGAGAGACACCGGGGAGCTGTTTTTT. It specifies CAIQGDGGRDTGELFF.

This clone came up a few times. The chain uses TRBV6-5 and TRBJ1-5; 7 bases fit TRBD1. Trimming took 8 bases from V and 1 from J; bases not matched to a gene: 5. The CDR3 has 14 amino acids. Germline loops: CDR1 MNHEY, CDR2 SVGAGI. The CDR3 DNA reads as TGTGCCAGCCAGTTGACAGGGAGCAATCAGCCCCAGCATTTT. Translated, it gives CASQLTGSNQPQHF.

The chain combines TRBV9 with TRBJ2-3; 10 nucleotides match TRBD2. V was clipped by 4 bases and J by 3 bases; unmatched bases: 8. Germline lookup yields CDR1 SGDLS and CDR2 YYNGEE. CDR3 length: 16 amino acids. The CDR3 loop reads CASSPRGSGGTDTQYF. CDR3 DNA sequence: TGTGCCAGCAGCCCAAGAGGTAGCGGGGGGACAGATACGCAGTATTTT.

The gene calls are TRBV25-1 and TRBJ1-2, with 7 nucleotides matching TRBD1. The CDR3 loop spans 12 amino acids. V shed 6 bases, J shed 8 bases, and the junction held 6 bases outside the gene matches. CDR1 and CDR2 from the germline V gene are MGHDK and SYGVNS. The CDR3 DNA reads as TGTGCCAGCAGCAGGGGGGTTGCGGGCTACACCTTC. Amino acids: CASSRGVAGYTF.